This T cell receptor beta chain was retrieved from a study of cytotoxic CD8 clonotypes in ibrutinib-treated CLL. Whole-study context: On average, over 80,000 productive rearrangements and a few hundred thousand productive templates per sample. Whole-study results and caveats: Clonality measured at baseline exceeded age-matched healthy donors, tracking circulating CD8+ T-cell counts. Clonality rose at ibrutinib response, held steady in sustained remission, and fell toward baseline at progression.

The CDR3 extends over 16 amino acids. The germline V gene has CDR1 MDHEN and CDR2 SYDVKM. Trimming shortened V by 5 bases and J by 4 bases, and 18 bases separated the two germline ends. Assay: immunoSEQ multiplex PCR; the TCRdb copy retains only in-frame clones and omits some. This table holds 150,000 to 200,000 clones, around nine tenths found once. Cryopreserved PBMCs provided roughly 2 micrograms of genomic DNA for the TCR beta libraries. Notes on this clone: Antigen: not known.

The sequencing used PBMCs, collected at disease progression, from a patient treated with ibrutinib. The TCR originated in a human donor with chronic lymphocytic leukemia. The chain recombines TRBV28 with TRBJ2-1, with D unresolved. CDR3 coding DNA: TGTGCCAGCAGTCCCATCACGGGCAATGAGTACAATGAGCAGTTCTTC. This encodes CASSPITGNEYNEQFF.